The clone carrying this TCR beta chain has ten or more counts. Its antigen is not known. This specimen belongs to a study of Graves' ophthalmopathy and Graves' hyperthyroidism. Study-level information: Upon initial diagnosis and before any treatment, peripheral blood was collected.

Notes on the study in general: Detection in blood was also observed for most expanded thyroid clonotypes above 0.001 frequency.

Amplification from RNA transcripts yielded the TCR beta CDR3 regions. HTBI primers primed a first-round RT-PCR, and a second-round multiplex PCR followed. TCRdb redid the calling of the multiplex PCR reads with MiXCR, one entry per CDR3 protein. Here the sample spans under 800,000 distinct CDR3 sequences, 22% being singletons. The junction had 6 bases not matched to a gene; V was cut back by 1 base and J by 2 bases. CDR1 and CDR2 (germline): SGHDN, FVKESK. The CDR3 runs to 16 residues. The sequencing input was peripheral blood. This receptor was identified in a woman between 18 and 29 years old with stable Graves' hyperthyroidism. Some clones in this sample may be carry-over from other donors' samples. V is TRBV14 and J is TRBJ2-7; 9 nucleotides agree with TRBD1. DNA of the CDR3: TGTGCCAGCAGCCAAGGGGGACAGGGATCACCCTACGAGCAGTACTTC. Amino acid sequence: CASSQGGQGSPYEQYF.